Shown below are 4 T cell receptor beta chains from a single sample sequenced in a study of PD-1 blockade in mismatch repair-deficient tumors. The assay was immunoSEQ multiplex PCR, and TCRdb's table has in-frame clones only and misses some. Of about 49,000 clones listed, over 60% are singletons. Sequencing was performed on PBMCs, taken before pembrolizumab treatment. The receptors were gathered from an adult with mismatch repair-deficient cancer.

This clone was seen only a few times. This chain joins TRBV6-1 and TRBJ1-1, with TRBD1 matching 7 bases. V gave up 7 bases and J gave up 1 base; unmatched junction bases: 0. Germline CDR1 MNHNS, CDR2 SASEGT. The CDR3 covers 12 residues. In DNA, the CDR3 is TGTGCCAGCAACAGGGGGAACACTGAAGCTTTCTTT. Its translation is CASNRGNTEAFF.

This clone was counted only a few times. The gene calls are TRBV7-9 and TRBJ1-2, with no clear D. V was clipped by 1 base and J by 8 bases, with 11 bases between them. The germline V gene has CDR1 SEHNR and CDR2 FQNEAQ (reference sequence). The CDR3 extends over 13 amino acids. The CDR3 here is CASSLGQAHGYTF. The DNA of the CDR3 is TGTGCCAGCAGCTTAGGCCAGGCTCACGGCTACACCTTC.

This clone was picked up one time. V and J are TRBV5-1 and TRBJ2-5; D is ambiguous. Germline V gives CDR1 SGHRS, CDR2 YFSETQ. The CDR3 runs to 14 residues. Between the trimmed V and J ends, which lost 1 base and 2 bases, there was a span of 9 bases. This CDR3 reads CASSLISTQETQYF. CDR3 coding DNA: TGCGCCAGCAGCTTGATATCAACTCAAGAGACCCAGTACTTC.

The chain joins TRBV6-5 to TRBJ2-7, with 13 bases identical to TRBD2. V was pared by 5 bases and J by 5 bases, with 6 bases of the junction left unmatched. The CDR3 covers 15 residues. The germline gives CDR1 MNHEY, CDR2 SVGAGI. CDR3 sequence reads: CASSGTSGRADEQYF. The CDR3 nucleotides are TGTGCCAGCAGTGGCACTAGCGGGAGGGCGGACGAGCAGTACTTC.